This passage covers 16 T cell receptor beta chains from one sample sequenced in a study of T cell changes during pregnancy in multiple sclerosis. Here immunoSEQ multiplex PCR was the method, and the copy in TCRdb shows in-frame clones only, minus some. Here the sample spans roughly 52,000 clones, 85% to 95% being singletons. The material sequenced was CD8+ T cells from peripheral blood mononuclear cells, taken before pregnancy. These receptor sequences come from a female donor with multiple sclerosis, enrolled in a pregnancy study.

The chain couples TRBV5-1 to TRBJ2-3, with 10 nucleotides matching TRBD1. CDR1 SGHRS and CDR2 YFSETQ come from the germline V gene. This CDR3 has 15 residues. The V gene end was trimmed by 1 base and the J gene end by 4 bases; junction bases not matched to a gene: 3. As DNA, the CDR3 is TGCGCCAGCAGCTTGCCCGGGACAGGGGCAGATACGCAGTATTTT. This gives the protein CASSLPGTGADTQYF.

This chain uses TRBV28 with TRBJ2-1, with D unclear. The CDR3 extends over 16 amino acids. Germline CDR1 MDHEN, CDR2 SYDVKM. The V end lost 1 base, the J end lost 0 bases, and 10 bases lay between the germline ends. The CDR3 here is CASSLYSSSSYNEQFF. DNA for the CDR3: TGTGCCAGCAGTTTATACAGCTCGAGCTCCTACAATGAGCAGTTCTTC.

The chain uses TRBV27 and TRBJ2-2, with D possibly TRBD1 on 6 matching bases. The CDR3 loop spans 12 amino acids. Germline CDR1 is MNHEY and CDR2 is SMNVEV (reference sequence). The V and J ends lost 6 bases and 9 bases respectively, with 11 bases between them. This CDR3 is CASRSDSRELFF. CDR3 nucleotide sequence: TGTGCCAGCAGATCGGACAGTAGGGAGCTGTTTTTT.

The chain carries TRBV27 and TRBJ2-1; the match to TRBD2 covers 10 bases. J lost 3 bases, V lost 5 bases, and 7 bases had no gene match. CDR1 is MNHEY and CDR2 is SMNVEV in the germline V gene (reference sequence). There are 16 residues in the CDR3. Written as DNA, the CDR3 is TGTGCCAGCAGTACACGGACTAGCGGCAACTACAATGAGCAGTTCTTC. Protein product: CASSTRTSGNYNEQFF.

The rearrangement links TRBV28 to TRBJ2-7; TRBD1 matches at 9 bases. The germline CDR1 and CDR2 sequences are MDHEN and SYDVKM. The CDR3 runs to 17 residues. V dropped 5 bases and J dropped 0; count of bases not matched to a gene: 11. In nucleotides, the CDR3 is TGTGCCAGCAGTACGGGACAGGGTCCTCTCTTCTCCTACGAGCAGTACTTC. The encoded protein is CASSTGQGPLFSYEQYF.

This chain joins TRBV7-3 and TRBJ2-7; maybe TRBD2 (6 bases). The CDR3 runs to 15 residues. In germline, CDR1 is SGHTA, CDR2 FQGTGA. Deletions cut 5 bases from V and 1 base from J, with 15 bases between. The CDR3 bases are TGTGCCAGCAGCCCCGGGAGTTCCCCGTCCTACGAGCAGTACTTC. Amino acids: CASSPGSSPSYEQYF.

The chain's CDR3 is CASSPWGGNFYGYTF. In DNA, the CDR3 is TGTGCCAGCAGTCCATGGGGGGGCAATTTCTATGGCTACACCTTC. The chain recombines TRBV27 with TRBJ1-2; D may be TRBD1 (6 bases). Germline values: CDR1 MNHEY, CDR2 SMNVEV (reference sequence). The CDR3 runs 15 residues. Trimming took 5 bases from V and 4 from J, leaving 17 bases between them.

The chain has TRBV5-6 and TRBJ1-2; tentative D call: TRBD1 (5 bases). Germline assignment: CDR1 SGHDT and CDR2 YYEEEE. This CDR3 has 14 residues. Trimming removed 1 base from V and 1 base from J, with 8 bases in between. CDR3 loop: CASSLSGYNYGYTF. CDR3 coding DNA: TGTGCCAGCAGCTTGTCAGGGTATAACTATGGCTACACCTTC. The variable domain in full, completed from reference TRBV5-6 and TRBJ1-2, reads DAGVTQSPTHLIKTRGQQVTLRCSPKSGHDTVSWYQQALGQGPQFIFQYYEEEERQRGNFPDRFSGHQFPNYSSELNVNALLLGDSALYLCASSLSGYNYGYTFGSGTRLTVV.

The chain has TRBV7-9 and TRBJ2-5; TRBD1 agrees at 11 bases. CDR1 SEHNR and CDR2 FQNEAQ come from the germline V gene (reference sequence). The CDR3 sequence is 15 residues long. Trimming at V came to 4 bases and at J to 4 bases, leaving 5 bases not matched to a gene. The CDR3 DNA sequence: TGTGCCAGCAGCTCGGGACAGGGGGATCGAGAGACCCAGTACTTC. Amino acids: CASSSGQGDRETQYF.

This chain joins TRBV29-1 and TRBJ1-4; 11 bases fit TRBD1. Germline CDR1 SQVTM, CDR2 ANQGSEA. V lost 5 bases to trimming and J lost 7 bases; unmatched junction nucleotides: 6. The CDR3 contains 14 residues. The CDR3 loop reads CSVLGQGAGEKLFF. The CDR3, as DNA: TGCAGCGTTCTTGGACAGGGGGCAGGTGAAAAACTGTTTTTT.

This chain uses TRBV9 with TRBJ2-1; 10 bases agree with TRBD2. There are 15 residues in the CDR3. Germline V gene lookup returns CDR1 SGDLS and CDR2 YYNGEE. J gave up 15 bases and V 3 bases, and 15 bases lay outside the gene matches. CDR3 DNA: TGTGCCAGCAGCGCTAGCGGGAGTAATGACGGAGGCCTGTTCTTC. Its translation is CASSASGSNDGGLFF.

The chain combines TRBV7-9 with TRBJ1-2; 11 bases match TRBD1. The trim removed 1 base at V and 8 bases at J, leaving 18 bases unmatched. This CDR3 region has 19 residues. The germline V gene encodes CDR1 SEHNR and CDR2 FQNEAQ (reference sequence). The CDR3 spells CASSLGNQPRGQGGKGYTF. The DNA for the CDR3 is TGTGCCAGCAGCTTAGGGAATCAGCCGCGGGGACAGGGGGGAAAAGGCTACACCTTC.

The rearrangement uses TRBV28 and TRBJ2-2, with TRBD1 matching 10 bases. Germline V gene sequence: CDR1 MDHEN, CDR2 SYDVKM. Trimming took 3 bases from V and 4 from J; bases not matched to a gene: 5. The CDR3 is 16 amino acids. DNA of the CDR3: TGTGCCAGCAGTTTTGGACAGGGGGGGATCACCGGGGAGCTGTTTTTT. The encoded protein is CASSFGQGGITGELFF. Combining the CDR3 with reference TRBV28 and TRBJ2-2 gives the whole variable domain DVKVTQSSRYLVKRTGEKVFLECVQDMDHENMFWYRQDPGLGLRLIYFSYDVKMKEKGDIPEGYSVSREKKERFSLILESASTNQTSMYLCASSFGQGGITGELFFGEGSRLTVL.

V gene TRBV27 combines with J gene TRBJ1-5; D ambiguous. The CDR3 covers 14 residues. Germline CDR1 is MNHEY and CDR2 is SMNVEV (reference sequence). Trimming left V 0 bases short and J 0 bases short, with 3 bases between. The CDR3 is CASSLSGSNQPQHF. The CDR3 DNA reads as TGTGCCAGCAGTTTATCCGGTAGCAATCAGCCCCAGCATTTT.

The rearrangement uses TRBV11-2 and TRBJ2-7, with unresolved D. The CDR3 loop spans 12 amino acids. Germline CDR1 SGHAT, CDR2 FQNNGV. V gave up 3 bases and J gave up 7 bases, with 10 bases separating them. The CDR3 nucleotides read TGTGCCAGCAGCTTCGGTGTGTGGGAGCAGTACTTC. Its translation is CASSFGVWEQYF.

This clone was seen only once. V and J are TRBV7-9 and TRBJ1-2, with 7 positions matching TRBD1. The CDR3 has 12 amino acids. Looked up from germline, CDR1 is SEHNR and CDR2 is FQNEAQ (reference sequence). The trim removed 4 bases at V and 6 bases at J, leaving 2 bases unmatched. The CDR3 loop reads CASSWQGDGYTF. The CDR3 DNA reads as TGTGCCAGCAGCTGGCAGGGGGATGGCTACACCTTC.